The 22 T cell receptor beta chains listed next were all sequenced from one sample in a study of cytomegalovirus exposure and HLA in healthy donors. PCR involved 60 Vbeta and 13 Jbeta primers. The protocol was immunoSEQ multiplex PCR, while the TCRdb copy is restricted to in-frame clones and leaves out a portion. The sample records 150,000 to 200,000 clones, more than 9.5% being singletons. Specimen: PBMCs. These receptor sequences come from a man aged 45-65 years in good health and CMV-seropositive.

The V and J genes are TRBV14 and TRBJ2-1, with D possibly matching TRBD1 (5 bases). The CDR3 sequence is 16 residues long. Germline CDR1 reads SGHDN; CDR2 reads FVKESK. V was trimmed by 1 base and J by 4 bases, leaving 14 bases between them. CDR3 nucleotides: TGTGCCAGCAGCCAAGTTGACAGCTCTACTTACAATGAGCAGTTCTTC. It yields the protein CASSQVDSSTYNEQFF.

In this sample, this clone turned up once. V gene TRBV2 combines with J gene TRBJ1-3, with D unclear. The germline gives CDR1 SNHLY, CDR2 FYNNEI. The V gene lost 6 bases and the J gene lost 3 bases, with 15 bases spanning the gap. The CDR3 is made up of 15 amino acids. This chain's CDR3 is CASRSSEGSGNTIYF. In DNA, the CDR3 is TGTGCCAGCAGGTCCTCCGAGGGAAGTGGAAACACCATATATTTT.

This clone turned up a few times. The V and J genes are TRBV7-2 and TRBJ1-3; D possibly corresponds to TRBD1 (5 bases). In germline, CDR1 is SGHTA, CDR2 FQGNSA. Trimming shortened V by 8 bases and J by 0 bases, and 14 bases separated the two germline ends. This CDR3 region has 15 residues. CDR3 sequence (DNA): TGTGCCAGCGCCCTGGGGGGAAGCTCTGGAAACACCATATATTTT. It is translated as CASALGGSSGNTIYF.

The genes are TRBV10-2 and TRBJ1-6; 7 bases align to TRBD1. The CDR3 contains 13 residues. From germline, CDR1 is WSHSY and CDR2 SAAADI. J gave up 9 bases and V 6 bases, and 5 bases lay outside the gene matches. The CDR3 sequence: CASSRDSRSPLHF. CDR3 in DNA: TGCGCCAGCAGCCGGGACAGTCGTTCACCCCTCCACTTT.

This clone has only a few counts. J is TRBJ2-2 and V is TRBV28, with D maybe TRBD2 (7 bases). Germline V gene sequence: CDR1 MDHEN, CDR2 SYDVKM. This CDR3 contains 15 residues. Trimming removed 6 bases at V and 4 bases at J, with 15 bases between. DNA of the CDR3: TGTGCCAGCAGGACTGGGGGGGGCGCCACCGGGGAGCTGTTTTTT. Amino acid sequence: CASRTGGGATGELFF.

CDR3 coding DNA: TGTGCCAGCACCAGAGGACTAGCGGGGGCCGAAGAGACCCAGTACTTC. It specifies CASTRGLAGAEETQYF. The chain links TRBV5-6 to TRBJ2-5; TRBD2 aligns across 13 bases. Germline V gene sequence: CDR1 SGHDT, CDR2 YYEEEE. The V segment lost 6 bases and the J segment 3 bases; nucleotides outside the gene matches: 8. This CDR3 contains 16 residues.

The genes are TRBV29-1 and TRBJ2-2; 16 bases agree with TRBD2. CDR1 is SQVTM and CDR2 is ANQGSEA in the germline V gene. V was clipped by 4 bases and J by 6 bases; unmatched bases: 8. The length of the CDR3 is 17 residues. DNA for the CDR3: TGCAGCGTTGGCGGGACTAGCGGGGGGGGCTTCTCCGGGGAGCTGTTTTTT. Protein sequence: CSVGGTSGGGFSGELFF.

J is TRBJ1-4 and V is TRBV10-3; the D is unclear. This CDR3 spans 15 amino acids. Germline-derived CDR1 and CDR2 are ENHRY and SYGVKD. Trimming removed 2 bases at V and 7 bases at J, with 14 bases between. The DNA of the CDR3 is TGTGCCATCAGTGAGGGACGCGGGGTGACTGAAAAACTGTTTTTT. Translating it yields CAISEGRGVTEKLFF.

The table lists this clone with a few counts. The identical CDR3 is also encoded by other nucleotide sequences in the sample. V gene TRBV4-2 combines with J gene TRBJ2-1, with a tentative D call TRBD2 (5 bases). CDR1 LGHNA and CDR2 YNFKEQ come from the germline V gene. V lost 0 bases and J lost 9, with 9 bases in between. The CDR3 runs to 13 residues. The CDR3 is CASSQDRGSEQFF. The CDR3 DNA reads as TGTGCCAGCAGCCAAGATCGGGGAAGTGAGCAGTTCTTC.

This clone came up a few times. The CDR3 nucleotides read TGTGCCACCCTCGAGCATGCAGGGATCGCCACTGAAGCTTTCTTT. As protein: CATLEHAGIATEAFF. The chain uses TRBV15 and TRBJ1-1, with D tentatively TRBD1 (5 bases). The ends were cut back, 8 bases at V and 4 bases at J, with 20 bases in the middle. Looked up from germline, CDR1 is LNHNV and CDR2 is YYDKDF (reference sequence). CDR3 size: 15 residues.

This clone was recorded a few times. The chain joins TRBV6-1 to TRBJ2-1; D may be TRBD1 (5 bases). The V gene's germline CDR1 is MNHNS and CDR2 SASEGT. V lost 4 bases and J 7 bases, leaving 17 bases between the germline ends. This CDR3 has 15 residues. The CDR3 reads CASSASGWVRNEQFF. CDR3 DNA sequence: TGTGCCAGCAGTGCCTCAGGGTGGGTAAGGAATGAGCAGTTCTTC.

The table lists this clone with a few counts. The V call is TRBV7-9, the J call TRBJ2-7; 8 bases align to TRBD2. The CDR3 spans 17 residues. The J segment lost 3 bases and the V segment lost 2 bases, leaving 12 bases of the junction unmatched. CDR1 and CDR2 (germline): SEHNR, FQNEAQ (reference sequence). CDR3 bases: TGTGCCAGCAGCTTAACCGGACTAGCCGAGATGGGCTACGAGCAGTACTTC. Translated, it gives CASSLTGLAEMGYEQYF.

In nucleotides, the CDR3 is TGTGCCAGCTCATTTGGGCGCGGGATGAACACTGAAGCTTTCTTT. Protein: CASSFGRGMNTEAFF. The V gene is TRBV18, the J gene TRBJ1-1; no clear D. V was clipped by 5 bases and J by 0 bases, with 13 bases between them. The CDR3 is made up of 15 amino acids. Germline V gene lookup returns CDR1 KGHSH and CDR2 LQKENI.

This clone was recorded a few times. The chain employs TRBV28 and TRBJ1-5, with 7 bases lining up with TRBD1. In germline, CDR1 is MDHEN, CDR2 SYDVKM. Trimming removed 11 bases from V and 5 bases from J; junction bases left unmatched: 6. This CDR3 is 12 amino acids long. CDR3 in amino acids: CASRDSYQPQHF. CDR3 in DNA: TGTGCCTCCCGGGACAGCTATCAGCCCCAGCATTTT.

The chain joins TRBV10-3 to TRBJ1-2; D call uncertain. CDR1 and CDR2 (germline): ENHRY, SYGVKD. Trimming shortened V by 0 bases and J by 3 bases, and 8 bases separated the two germline ends. The CDR3 has 14 residues. The DNA of the CDR3 is TGTGCCATCAGTGAGTCGGCAGATCACTATGGCTACACCTTC. Residues: CAISESADHYGYTF.

This clone occurred a few times. The gene calls are TRBV5-1 and TRBJ2-3, with D possibly TRBD2 on 6 matching bases. V was pared by 0 bases and J by 6 bases, with 11 bases between. Germline V gene lookup returns CDR1 SGHRS and CDR2 YFSETQ. The CDR3 is made up of 14 amino acids. CDR3 coding DNA: TGCGCCAGCAGCTTGGTAGAGCGGGCGGATACGCAGTATTTT. Encoded protein: CASSLVERADTQYF.

The J gene is TRBJ2-3, the V gene TRBV7-3; D is possibly TRBD1 (5 bases). Germline V gene data show CDR1 as SGHTA and CDR2 as FQGTGA. CDR3 length: 15 residues. V lost 0 bases and J lost 2, with 9 bases in between. The CDR3 sequence: CASSLTWGLTDTQYF. CDR3 in DNA: TGTGCCAGCAGCTTAACGTGGGGCCTCACAGATACGCAGTATTTT.

J is TRBJ2-5 and V is TRBV5-6; 10 positions agree with TRBD2. Trimming at V came to 1 base and at J to 5 bases, leaving 2 bases not matched to a gene. The V gene's germline CDR1 is SGHDT and CDR2 YYEEEE. This CDR3 is built from 14 residues. The CDR3 DNA is TGTGCCAGCAGCTTGAATAGCGGGGGGGAGACCCAGTACTTC. Translation gives CASSLNSGGETQYF.

This clone has just a few counts. The DNA for the CDR3 is TGTGCCAGCAGCTTGGACCGACAGGACTATGGCTACACCTTC. It specifies CASSLDRQDYGYTF. V usage is TRBV5-4 and J usage is TRBJ1-2; D is perhaps TRBD1 (6 bases). From germline, CDR1 is SGHNT and CDR2 YYREEE (reference sequence). Between the trimmed V and J ends, which lost 0 bases and 3 bases, there was a span of 9 bases. The CDR3 runs to 14 residues.

This clone occurred a few times. V usage is TRBV7-6 and J usage is TRBJ2-1; D is unclear. The CDR3 extends over 13 amino acids. Looked up from germline, CDR1 is SGHVS and CDR2 is FNYEAQ. V was shortened by 5 bases and J by 9 bases, with 14 bases between the two germline ends. CDR3 in amino acids: CASSEQYSSEQFF. The CDR3 DNA sequence: TGTGCCAGCAGCGAACAATATTCTAGTGAGCAGTTCTTC.

The chain uses TRBV28 and TRBJ2-5; TRBD2 is a possible D gene (5 bases). CDR1 is MDHEN and CDR2 is SYDVKM in the germline V gene. The CDR3 length is 12 residues. The V end was cut by 6 bases, the J end by 7 bases, with 12 bases between. CDR3 bases: TGTGCCAGCAGCGCACCCGAGGGGACCCAGTACTTC. It translates to CASSAPEGTQYF. The variable domain in full, with the rest retrieved from reference TRBV28 and TRBJ2-5, is DVKVTQSSRYLVKRTGEKVFLECVQDMDHENMFWYRQDPGLGLRLIYFSYDVKMKEKGDIPEGYSVSREKKERFSLILESASTNQTSMYLCASSAPEGTQYFGPGTRLLVL.

With regard to this clone: Other DNA sequences in this sample translate to the same CDR3. The CDR3 sequence is CASSEAGWRLNYGYTF. The DNA for the CDR3 is TGTGCCAGCAGTGAAGCAGGCTGGAGACTAAACTATGGCTACACCTTC. The chain recombines TRBV2 with TRBJ1-2, with D uncertain. Germline CDR1 and CDR2: SNHLY and FYNNEI. V was trimmed by 0 bases and J by 2 bases, leaving 13 bases between them. CDR3 length equals 16 residues.